This is a list of T cell receptor beta chains from one sample in a study of cytomegalovirus exposure and HLA in healthy donors. This table comes from immunoSEQ multiplex PCR, and its TCRdb copy is limited to in-frame clones, with some not included. The sample holds under 200,000 clones; about 86% are singletons and the top ten take almost 2%. The material sequenced was PBMCs. These receptor sequences come from a woman under 30 in good health and CMV-seronegative. Both conserved end residues are part of each CDR3. The D gene is left open where the match is weak. Clone sizes are given selectively: once, few, many, or a class where the clone is expanded.

d_call clone_size j_call v_call cdr3_nt cdr3_aa
TRBD2 . TRBJ2-2 TRBV29-1 TGCAGCGCCCAATATGCGGCGCGGGGGGACACCGGGGAGCTGTTTTTT CSAQYAARGDTGELFF
TRBD2 . TRBJ2-2 TRBV27 TGTGCCAGCAGTTTTATGGCGGGGGGCAAGACCGGGGAGCTGTTTTTT CASSFMAGGKTGELFF
TRBD1 once TRBJ1-1 TRBV10-1 TGCGCCAGCAGTGGACAGGGGGGCACTGAAGCTTTCTTT CASSGQGGTEAFF
. . TRBJ1-2 TRBV28 TGTGCCAGCAGTTTAGGAGGGGTTAACTATGGCTACACCTTC CASSLGGVNYGYTF
. . TRBJ1-1 TRBV2 TGTACCCGGCCGACACGGAAAGCTTTCTTT CTRPTRKAFF
. . TRBJ2-3 TRBV28 TGTGCCAGCTCAGGGGATCCCACAGATACGCAGTATTTT CASSGDPTDTQYF
TRBD2 . TRBJ2-1 TRBV6-5 TGTGCCAGCAGTTCAGCGGGGGATGAGCAGTTCTTC CASSSAGDEQFF
TRBD1 . TRBJ1-5 TRBV28 TGTGCCAGCAGCTACAGGGGGCGCCTGAAACAGCCCCAGCATTTT CASSYRGRLKQPQHF
. . TRBJ1-3 TRBV6-5 TGTGCCAGCAGTTACGGGCAGGGGAGAAACACCATATATTTT CASSYGQGRNTIYF
TRBD1 . TRBJ2-4 TRBV14 TGTGCCAGCATTTGGGGACAGACACTCAAAAACATTCAGTACTTC CASIWGQTLKNIQYF
. once TRBJ2-7 TRBV29-1 TGCAGCGTTGAAGATAGCTCCTACGAGCAGTACTTC CSVEDSSYEQYF
. . TRBJ1-2 TRBV6-1 TGTGCCAGCAGTGGGCAGGGGTATGGCTACACCTTC CASSGQGYGYTF
. . TRBJ1-1 TRBV30 TGTGCCTCGGGACTCGGTGAAGCTTTCTTT CASGLGEAFF
TRBD1 . TRBJ1-4 TRBV25-1 TGTGCCAGCACGGACAGGGCAAACAATGAAAAACTGTTTTTT CASTDRANNEKLFF
. few TRBJ1-6 TRBV13 TGTGCCAGCAGCGCGGCGGGGGCTGGTAATTCACCCCTCCACTTT CASSAAGAGNSPLHF
. . TRBJ2-2 TRBV11-2 TGTGCCAGCAGCTTAGATCCCCGCGGGGAGCTGTTTTTT CASSLDPRGELFF
TRBD1 few TRBJ1-5 TRBV2 TGTGCCAGCTACAGAGACAGGGGCCGCAATCAGCCCCAGCATTTT CASYRDRGRNQPQHF
. . TRBJ1-1 TRBV27 TGTGCCAGCAGTCCCCTGTCGAACACTGAAGCTTTCTTT CASSPLSNTEAFF
. few TRBJ1-1 TRBV5-5 TGTGCCAGCAGCTTGTGGGGTGGGGGGTTGAACACTGAAGCTTTCTTT CASSLWGGGLNTEAFF
. . TRBJ1-2 TRBV7-9 TGTGCCAGCATGACCGACCCTAGGAAGGGCTACACCTTC CASMTDPRKGYTF
TRBD1 . TRBJ1-1 TRBV29-1 TGCAGCGTTGAATTTCAGGGGGCGAACACTGAAGCTTTCTTT CSVEFQGANTEAFF
TRBD2 few TRBJ2-1 TRBV4-1 TGCGCCAGCAGCCATCTCGGTCTAGCGGGGGGCATAAGCTCCTACAATGAGCAGTTCTTC CASSHLGLAGGISSYNEQFF
. few TRBJ1-1 TRBV4-1 TGCGCCAGCAGCCAATATGGTTTGGGGGGGGATTTGGGGCGGACTGAAGCTTTCTTT CASSQYGLGGDLGRTEAFF
. . TRBJ2-7 TRBV15 TGTGCCACCAGCAGAGCCCGGGTTGGGTCCTACGAGCAGTACTTC CATSRARVGSYEQYF
TRBD2 . TRBJ2-1 TRBV7-8 TGTGCCAGCAGCTTAGTGCGGCTAGCGGGTCACAATGAGCAGTTCTTC CASSLVRLAGHNEQFF
. . TRBJ1-5 TRBV5-6 TGTGCCAGCAGCTACGGACTCCAGAATCAGCCCCAGCATTTT CASSYGLQNQPQHF
. . TRBJ1-5 TRBV6-5 TGTGCCAGCAGCCAGGGTGCGAGCAATCAGCCCCAGCATTTT CASSQGASNQPQHF
TRBD1 . TRBJ1-2 TRBV29-1 TGCAGCGTTGTGAACAGGGGCAGGGGAGGCTACACCTTC CSVVNRGRGGYTF
. . TRBJ2-3 TRBV29-1 TGCAGCGTTGAAACAAACACAGATACGCAGTATTTT CSVETNTDTQYF
. . TRBJ1-4 TRBV29-1 TGCAGCGCTATTAGTCCTACTGAAAAACTGTTTTTT CSAISPTEKLFF